The following is a TCR beta chain sequence with its context. Its cognate antigen is unknown. This sample stems from a study of shared clonotypes between healthy human individuals. Libraries were prepared by immunoSEQ multiplex PCR; TCRdb keeps only in-frame clonotypes and omits some of them. The table records some 2.1 million clones, around 95% of them present only once. Study-wide findings and caveats: In general, naive subsets displayed greater estimated richness than memory subsets did. Sequencing depth was expected to influence donor clonotype sharing.

Trimming left V 0 bases short and J 4 bases short, with 16 bases between. This CDR3 is built from 16 residues. Looked up from germline, CDR1 is SGHAT and CDR2 is FQNNGV. The TCR originated in a man younger than 30 in good health. Source material: naive CD4+ T cells sorted from blood. The subset here: CD45RA+ positively selected. V and J are TRBV11-2 and TRBJ2-7, with a tentative D call TRBD2 (6 bases). The DNA of the CDR3 is TGTGCCAGCAGCTTAGATGGAGTAGCGGTAGCATACGAGCAGTACTTC. Translation gives CASSLDGVAVAYEQYF.